This passage covers 23 T cell receptor beta chains from one sample sequenced in a study of T cell clonality in common variable immunodeficiency. Study-level results: Common variable immunodeficiency TCR beta sequences reportedly had fewer deletions and N-nucleotide insertions.

No antigens are known for them. Sequenced by immunoSEQ multiplex PCR; TCRdb stores in-frame clones only, minus some. The sample holds tens of thousands of clones, and no clone turns up only once. Sequenced input: peripheral blood mononuclear cells. The receptor set was obtained from a human donor with common variable immunodeficiency.

Note on this clone: The missing CDR3 end, 3 residues past where the read stops, is filled in from the germline J gene. The chain joins TRBV7-6 to TRBJ2-1; maybe TRBD1 (6 bases). V gave up 5 bases and J gave up 0 bases, with 17 bases separating them. The CDR3 runs 17 residues. Germline CDR1 and CDR2: SGHVS and FNYEAQ. The part of the CDR3 DNA that was read is TGTGCCAGCAGCCCACTAGGCGGACAGAGCTCCTACAATGAG. It translates to CASSPLGGQSSYNE. The full CDR3 reads CASSPLGGQSSYNEQFF.

Regarding this clone: The missing CDR3 end, 3 residues past where the read stops, is filled in from the germline J gene. The chain joins TRBV6-2 or TRBV6-3 to TRBJ1-2; D may be TRBD1 (5 bases). The CDR3 loop spans 11 amino acids. CDR1 and CDR2 from the germline V gene are MNHEY and SVGEGT. V was cut by 6 bases and J by 7 bases, with 9 bases left in between. The chain's CDR3 is CASSYQGGYTF. The part of the CDR3 DNA that was read is TGTGCCAGCAGCTACCAGGGTGGC.

CDR3 loop: CASSLTQGADTEAFF. CDR3 DNA, as far as it was read: TGTGCCAGCAGCTTAACCCAGGGGGCGGACACTGAA. The chain is built from TRBV7-3 and TRBJ1-1; TRBD1 matches 8 bases. The CDR3 end falls 3 residues outside the read, so it is completed with the germline J gene. CDR1 is SGHTA and CDR2 is FQGTGA in the germline V gene. This CDR3 has 15 amino acids. The J segment lost 3 bases and the V segment lost 0 bases, leaving 3 bases of the junction unmatched.

This clone came up many times. The read ends 3 residues early relative to the CDR3; the germline J gene fills the gap. The J gene is TRBJ2-3, the V gene TRBV18, with 8 bases aligning to TRBD2. Germline assignment: CDR1 KGHSH and CDR2 LQKENI. V lost 5 bases and J lost 3; bases outside the gene matches: 7. This CDR3 contains 15 residues. The CDR3 sequence: CASSYRGLATDTQYF. The sequenced CDR3 bases are TGTGCCAGCTCATATCGCGGACTAGCTACAGATACG.

This clone showed up just a few times. The CDR3 goes on 3 residues after the read ends, and that part is filled in from the germline J gene. The chain carries TRBV7-6 and TRBJ2-1; TRBD2 matches at 11 bases. The CDR3 has 17 amino acids. Germline V lookup: CDR1 SGHVS, CDR2 FNYEAQ. The ends lost 6 bases at V and 0 bases at J; junction bases unmatched: 7. The CDR3 region is CASSGTSGTSSYNEQFF. Incomplete CDR3 DNA: TGTGCCAGCAGTGGGACTAGCGGAACAAGCTCCTACAATGAG.

At least ten counts were recorded for this clone. The CDR3 goes on 3 residues after the read ends, and that part is filled in from the germline J gene. This chain uses TRBV18 with TRBJ2-3; the D is unclear. V was cut by 7 bases and J by 2 bases, with 13 bases left in between. CDR3 length: 14 amino acids. Germline V lookup: CDR1 KGHSH, CDR2 LQKENI. The CDR3 DNA, read in part, is TGTGCCAGCTTACCTGGAATAGCCACAGATACG. Its protein is CASLPGIATDT. The entire CDR3 sequence reads CASLPGIATDTQYF.

The table lists this clone with a few counts. The CDR3 end falls 3 residues outside the read, so it is completed with the germline J gene. The chain employs TRBV20-1 and TRBJ2-7; 7 nucleotides agree with TRBD2. The CDR3 extends over 16 amino acids. J was trimmed by 3 bases and V by 3 bases; bases with no gene match: 14. Germline V gene lookup returns CDR1 DFQATT and CDR2 SNEGSKA (reference sequence). Incomplete CDR3 DNA: TGCAGTGCTAGCGTGTTCCGCGCGGGAGCGAACTACGAG. Residues: CSASVFRAGANYE. The whole CDR3 sequence reads CSASVFRAGANYEQYF.

This clone came up many times. The CDR3 is cut off 3 residues early in the read; its end comes from the germline J gene. The chain recombines TRBV20-1 with TRBJ2-1; 12 bases are a match to TRBD1. The CDR3 consists of 18 residues. Per germline, CDR1 DFQATT and CDR2 SNEGSKA (reference sequence). J was trimmed by 7 bases and V by 0 bases; bases with no gene match: 13. The covered CDR3 bases are TGCAGTGCTAGAGATGCGAGGGATCGGGACAGGGGGCCGAATGAG. Protein product: CSARDARDRDRGPNE. The full CDR3 protein reads CSARDARDRDRGPNEQFF.

This clone was counted at least ten times. The CDR3 is CASSLDPGKAYEQYF. The sequenced CDR3 bases are TGTGCCAGCAGCTTAGATCCAGGGAAGGCCTACGAG. This chain links TRBV11-2 with TRBJ2-7; D might be TRBD1 (5 bases). The CDR3 is cut off 3 residues early in the read; its end comes from the germline J gene. CDR1 and CDR2 from the germline V gene are SGHAT and FQNNGV. V was trimmed by 0 bases and J by 2 bases, leaving 11 bases between them. This CDR3 is built from 15 residues.

This clone appeared many times. The read comes to an end 3 residues before the CDR3 does, leaving the germline J gene to fill in the end. The rearrangement joins TRBV5-1 to TRBJ2-5; maybe TRBD1 (6 bases). The CDR3 loop spans 15 amino acids. Germline assignment: CDR1 SGHRS and CDR2 YFSETQ. The V end was cut by 0 bases, the J end by 2 bases, with 11 bases between. CDR3 DNA, as far as it was read: TGCGCCAGCAGCTTGGGACAGGTTGAACAAGAGACC. Translation: CASSLGQVEQET. The CDR3 as a whole reads CASSLGQVEQETQYF.

As concerns this clone: The CDR3 goes on 3 residues after the read ends, and that part is filled in from the germline J gene. The gene calls are TRBV7-6 and TRBJ1-1; D may be TRBD1 (6 bases). Germline-derived CDR1 and CDR2 are SGHVS and FNYEAQ. The ends were cut back, 1 base at V and 0 bases at J, with 9 bases in the middle. The CDR3 extends over 15 amino acids. CDR3 DNA, as far as it was read: TGTGCCAGCAGCTTAGAGGACAGATTGAACACTGAA. Translated, it gives CASSLEDRLNTE. The CDR3 in its entirety is CASSLEDRLNTEAFF.

In regard to this clone: The CDR3 is cut off 3 residues early in the read; its end comes from the germline J gene. The chain employs TRBV6-4 and TRBJ2-1, with D tentatively TRBD2 (6 bases). The CDR3 has 15 residues. Trimming removed 5 bases at V and 2 bases at J, with 13 bases between. The germline V gene encodes CDR1 MRHNA and CDR2 SNTAGT. The CDR3 sequence is CASSSDYTTYNEQFF. The part of the CDR3 DNA that was read is TGTGCCAGCAGTTCGGACTACACGACCTACAATGAG.

This clone was seen a handful of times. At one end the junction does not follow the germline gene, possibly because of a read error. The DNA ends 3 residues before the CDR3 does, and the rest of the CDR3 is filled in from the germline J gene. J is TRBJ2-5 and V is TRBV7-7; D tentatively reads TRBD1 or TRBD2 (7 bases each). CDR1 is SSHAT, CDR2 FNYEAQ, per germline (reference sequence). The CDR3 spans 16 residues. CDR3 bases read: TGTGCTAGCAGCTTAGGGGGAGGGGGCAAACAAGAGACC. Protein sequence: CASSLGGGGKQET. The entire CDR3 protein is CASSLGGGGKQETQYF.

This clone was seen only a few times. The DNA ends 3 residues before the CDR3 does, and the rest of the CDR3 is filled in from the germline J gene. The V and J genes are TRBV20-1 and TRBJ2-1; D is perhaps TRBD1 (5 bases). V was shortened by 1 base and J by 5 bases, with 12 bases between the two germline ends. This CDR3 is 14 amino acids long. Germline CDR1 DFQATT, CDR2 SNEGSKA (reference sequence). Incomplete CDR3 DNA: TGCAGTGCTAGAGCGGACACTCGACACAATGAG. Translated: CSARADTRHNE. The entire CDR3 reads CSARADTRHNEQFF.

This clone was counted only a few times. From the germline J gene comes the end of the CDR3, since the read stops 3 residues before it. This rearrangement joins TRBV2 to TRBJ2-7; 8 bases fit TRBD1. Germline V gene sequence: CDR1 SNHLY, CDR2 FYNNEI. This CDR3 contains 15 residues. Unmatched junction bases numbered 14, after V lost 7 bases and J lost 6 bases. The sequenced part of the CDR3 DNA is TGTGCCAGCATCCAGGACAGGGTGGTGGTCGGCGAG. Protein sequence: CASIQDRVVVGE. The full CDR3 protein is CASIQDRVVVGEQYF.

In this sample, this clone turned up many times. The read falls 3 residues short of the CDR3 end, and the missing part is taken from the germline J gene. The V call is TRBV2, the J call TRBJ2-3; D ambiguous. The CDR3 consists of 14 residues. V gave up 5 bases and J gave up 0 bases, with 9 bases separating them. Germline CDR1 SNHLY, CDR2 FYNNEI. The CDR3 loop reads CASSRATSTDTQYF. The CDR3 bases that were read are TGTGCCAGCAGTCGTGCGACTAGCACAGATACG.

This clone has a handful of counts. The read ends 3 residues shy of where the CDR3 ends; the end is completed using the germline J gene. The J gene is TRBJ2-2, the V gene TRBV7-8, with D hard to call. V lost 5 bases, J lost 2 bases, and 12 bases lay in between. The CDR3 has 15 amino acids. The germline CDR1 and CDR2 sequences are SGHVS and FQNEAQ. The covered CDR3 bases are TGTGCCAGCAGCACACTCCGGGTCAACACCGGGGAG. Protein product: CASSTLRVNTGE. The entire CDR3 reads CASSTLRVNTGELFF. Supplemented by reference TRBV7-8 and TRBJ2-2, the full variable domain reads GAGVSQSPRYKVAKRGQDVALRCDPISGHVSLFWYQQALGQGPEFLTYFQNEAQLDKSGLPSDRFFAERPEGSVSTLKIQRTQQEDSAVYLCASSTLRVNTGELFFGEGSRLTVL.

At least ten counts were recorded for this clone. Coverage ceases 3 residues before the CDR3 finishes, and the germline J gene fills in the end. The chain joins TRBV7-3 to TRBJ2-5; no clear D gene. The CDR3 runs 13 residues. CDR1 and CDR2 (germline): SGHTA, FQGTGA. The germline V and J ends were trimmed by 4 bases and 3 bases, with 9 bases remaining between them. The CDR3 loop is CASSSGPKETQYF. The covered CDR3 bases are TGTGCCAGCAGCTCTGGGCCCAAAGAGACC.

Comments on this clone: Sequencing ends 3 residues short of the CDR3 end; the germline J gene provides the rest. This chain connects TRBV6-4 to TRBJ2-2, with D hard to call. The CDR3 has 14 residues. V lost 4 bases and J lost 4, with 10 bases in between. Per germline, CDR1 MRHNA and CDR2 SNTAGT. CDR3 DNA, as far as it was read: TGTGCCAGCAGTGCATCCGGTGTCACCGGGGAG. Residues: CASSASGVTGE. The whole CDR3 protein reads CASSASGVTGELFF.

The table lists this clone with a few counts. The read halts 3 residues ahead of the CDR3 end, with the missing end drawn from the germline J gene. The V gene is TRBV20-1, the J gene TRBJ2-3; TRBD2 matches at 8 bases. J was trimmed by 4 bases and V by 0 bases; bases with no gene match: 15. The CDR3 runs 18 residues. The germline gives CDR1 DFQATT, CDR2 SNEGSKA (reference sequence). CDR3 sequence reads: CSARDSPQRSGNADTQYF. The sequenced part of the CDR3 DNA is TGCAGTGCTAGAGACTCCCCTCAACGTAGCGGGAACGCAGATACG.

This clone was recorded a few times. The DNA ends 3 residues before the CDR3 does, and the rest of the CDR3 is filled in from the germline J gene. V is TRBV6-1 and J is TRBJ2-5; 7 nucleotides line up with TRBD1. Germline trimming cut 1 base from V and 2 bases from J; bases unmatched to any gene: 4. The CDR3 spans 15 residues. Germline values: CDR1 MNHNS, CDR2 SASEGT. Incomplete CDR3 DNA: TGTGCCAGCAGTGAAGAGGCAGGGGGTCAAGAGACC. It encodes CASSEEAGGQET. The complete CDR3 sequence is CASSEEAGGQETQYF.

This clone was counted at least ten times. The read halts 3 residues ahead of the CDR3 end, with the missing end drawn from the germline J gene. V and J are TRBV20-1 and TRBJ2-3; TRBD2 matches 7 bases. From germline, CDR1 is DFQATT and CDR2 SNEGSKA (reference sequence). J was trimmed by 2 bases and V by 5 bases; bases with no gene match: 7. The CDR3 length is 14 residues. The CDR3 bases that were read are TGCAGTGCTCCGCGCGGGGGTTACACAGATACG. It translates to CSAPRGGYTDT. The entire CDR3 reads CSAPRGGYTDTQYF.

This clone has at least ten counts. The CDR3 end falls 3 residues outside the read, so it is completed with the germline J gene. The chain is built from TRBV29-1 and TRBJ1-1, with a tentative D call TRBD1 (5 bases). The CDR3 extends over 14 amino acids. Between the trimmed V and J ends, which lost 1 base and 5 bases, there was a span of 14 bases. The V gene's germline CDR1 is SQVTM and CDR2 ANQGSEA. The CDR3 sequence is CSVEVDSTETEAFF. The sequenced CDR3 bases are TGCAGCGTTGAAGTAGACAGTACGGAGACTGAA.